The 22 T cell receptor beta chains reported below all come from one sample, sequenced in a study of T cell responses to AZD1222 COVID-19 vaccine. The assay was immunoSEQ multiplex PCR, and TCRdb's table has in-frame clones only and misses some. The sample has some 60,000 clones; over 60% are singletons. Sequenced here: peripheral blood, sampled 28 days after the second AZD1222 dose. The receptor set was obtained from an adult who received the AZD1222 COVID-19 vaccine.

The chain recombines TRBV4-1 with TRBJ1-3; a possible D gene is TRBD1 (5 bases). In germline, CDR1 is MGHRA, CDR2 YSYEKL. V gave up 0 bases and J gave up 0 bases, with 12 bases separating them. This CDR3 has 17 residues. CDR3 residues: CASSQDEGASSGNTIYF. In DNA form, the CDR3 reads TGCGCCAGCAGCCAAGATGAAGGGGCTTCCTCTGGAAACACCATATATTTT.

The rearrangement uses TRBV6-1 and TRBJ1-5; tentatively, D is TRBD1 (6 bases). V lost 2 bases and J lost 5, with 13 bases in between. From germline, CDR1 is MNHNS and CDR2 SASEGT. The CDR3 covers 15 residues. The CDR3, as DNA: TGTGCCAGCAGTGAACAGGGGATTGAGTATCAGCCCCAGCATTTT. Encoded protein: CASSEQGIEYQPQHF.

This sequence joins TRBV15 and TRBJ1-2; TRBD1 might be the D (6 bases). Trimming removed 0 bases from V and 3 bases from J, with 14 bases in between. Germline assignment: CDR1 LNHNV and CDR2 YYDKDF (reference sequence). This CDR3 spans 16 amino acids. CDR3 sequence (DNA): TGTGCCACCAGCAGAGACAGTGGGGGGCAGTACTATGGCTACACCTTC. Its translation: CATSRDSGGQYYGYTF.

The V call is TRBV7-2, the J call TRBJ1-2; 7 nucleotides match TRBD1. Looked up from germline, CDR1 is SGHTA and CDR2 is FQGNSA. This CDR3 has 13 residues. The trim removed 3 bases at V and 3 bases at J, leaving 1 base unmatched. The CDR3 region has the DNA TGTGCCAGCAGCTTCGGGACAGACTATGGCTACACCTTC. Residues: CASSFGTDYGYTF.

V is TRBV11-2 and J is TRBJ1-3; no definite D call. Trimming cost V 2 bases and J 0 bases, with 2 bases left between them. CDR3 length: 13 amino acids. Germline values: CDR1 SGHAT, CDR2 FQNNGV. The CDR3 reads CASSLYSGNTIYF. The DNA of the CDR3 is TGTGCCAGCAGCTTATACTCTGGAAACACCATATATTTT.

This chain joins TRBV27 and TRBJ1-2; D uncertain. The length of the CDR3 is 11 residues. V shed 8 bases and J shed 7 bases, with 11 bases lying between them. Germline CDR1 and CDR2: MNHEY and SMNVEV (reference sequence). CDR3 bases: TGTGCCAGCCCGAGGGTTAGTGGCTACACCTTC. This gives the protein CASPRVSGYTF.

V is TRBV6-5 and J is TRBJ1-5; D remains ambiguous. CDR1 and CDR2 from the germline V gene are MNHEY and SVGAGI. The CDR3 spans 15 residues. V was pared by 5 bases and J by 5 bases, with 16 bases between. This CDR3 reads CASSKSKEGHQPQHF. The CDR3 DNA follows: TGTGCCAGCAGTAAATCTAAGGAGGGCCATCAGCCCCAGCATTTT.

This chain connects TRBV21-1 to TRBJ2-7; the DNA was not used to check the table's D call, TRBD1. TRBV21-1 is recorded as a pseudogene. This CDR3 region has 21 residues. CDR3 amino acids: CASSKPGGSNLPLLPLYEQYF. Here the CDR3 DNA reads TGTGCCAGCAGCAAACCAGGGGGCTCTAACCTTCCCCTCCTTCCCCTCTACGAGCAGTACTTC.

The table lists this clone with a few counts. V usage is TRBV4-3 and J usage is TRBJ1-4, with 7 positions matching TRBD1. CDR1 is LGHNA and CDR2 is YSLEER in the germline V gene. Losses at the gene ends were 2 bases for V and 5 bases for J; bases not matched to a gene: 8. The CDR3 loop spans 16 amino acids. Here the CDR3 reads CASSQNPGQQNEKLFF. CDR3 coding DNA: TGCGCCAGCAGCCAAAATCCGGGACAGCAAAATGAAAAACTGTTTTTT.

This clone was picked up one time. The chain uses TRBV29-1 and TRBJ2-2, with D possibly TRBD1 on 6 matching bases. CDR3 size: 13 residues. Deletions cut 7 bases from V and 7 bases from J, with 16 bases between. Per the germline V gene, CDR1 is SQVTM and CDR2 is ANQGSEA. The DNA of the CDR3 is TGCAGCGCAAGGAGAGGGGGAAACGGGGAGCTGTTTTTT. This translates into CSARRGGNGELFF.

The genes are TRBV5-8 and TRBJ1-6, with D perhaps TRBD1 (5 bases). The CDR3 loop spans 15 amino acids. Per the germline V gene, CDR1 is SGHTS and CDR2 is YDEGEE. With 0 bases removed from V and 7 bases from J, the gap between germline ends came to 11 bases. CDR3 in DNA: TGTGCCAGCAGCTTGGGTCAGGGAGGCAATTCACCCCTCCACTTT. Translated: CASSLGQGGNSPLHF.

This CDR3 reads CSVGQINEKLFF. CDR3 nucleotides: TGCAGCGTTGGACAGATTAATGAAAAACTGTTTTTT. This chain joins TRBV29-1 and TRBJ1-4; D possibly corresponds to TRBD1 (5 bases). The length of the CDR3 is 12 residues. Germline V gene sequence: CDR1 SQVTM, CDR2 ANQGSEA. The V end was cut by 4 bases, the J end by 4 bases, with 7 bases between.

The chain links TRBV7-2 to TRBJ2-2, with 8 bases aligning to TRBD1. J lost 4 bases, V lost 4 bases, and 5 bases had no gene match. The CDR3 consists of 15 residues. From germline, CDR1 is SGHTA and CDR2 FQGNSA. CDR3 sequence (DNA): TGTGCCAGCAGCTCAGGACAGGGCCCCACCGGGGAGCTGTTTTTT. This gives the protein CASSSGQGPTGELFF.

The CDR3 bases are TGTGCCAGCAGTTCGTTAGGGGGCTTCACTGAAGCTTTCTTT. Translated, it gives CASSSLGGFTEAFF. The chain recombines TRBV6-5 with TRBJ1-1; 7 bases are a match to TRBD1. J was trimmed by 4 bases and V by 4 bases; bases with no gene match: 6. Looked up from germline, CDR1 is MNHEY and CDR2 is SVGAGI. This CDR3 region has 14 residues.

The chain's CDR3 is CASSPSRGFSYNEQFF. The CDR3 DNA sequence: TGTGCCAGCAGCCCGAGTAGGGGGTTCTCCTACAATGAGCAGTTCTTC. The J gene is TRBJ2-1, the V gene TRBV7-8; TRBD1 might be the D (6 bases). Trimming removed 5 bases from V and 0 bases from J, with 14 bases in between. The CDR3 totals 16 residues. Germline V gives CDR1 SGHVS, CDR2 FQNEAQ.

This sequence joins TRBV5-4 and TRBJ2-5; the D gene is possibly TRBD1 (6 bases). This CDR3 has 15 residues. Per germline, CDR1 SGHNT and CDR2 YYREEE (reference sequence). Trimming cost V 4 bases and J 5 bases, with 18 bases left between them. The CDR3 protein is CASSAAGGTQETQYF. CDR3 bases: TGTGCCAGCAGCGCAGCTGGGGGCACACAGGAGACCCAGTACTTC.

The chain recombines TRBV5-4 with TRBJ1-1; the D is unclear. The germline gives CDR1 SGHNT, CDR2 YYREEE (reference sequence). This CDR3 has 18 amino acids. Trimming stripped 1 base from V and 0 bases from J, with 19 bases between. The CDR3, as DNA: TGTGCCAGCAGCTTGTTTAGACTCTCCTCCTACATGAACACTGAAGCTTTCTTT. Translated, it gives CASSLFRLSSYMNTEAFF. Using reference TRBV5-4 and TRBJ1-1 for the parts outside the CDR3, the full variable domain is ETGVTQSPTHLIKTRGQQVTLRCSSQSGHNTVSWYQQALGQGPQFIFQYYREEENGRGNFPPRFSGLQFPNYSSELNVNALELDDSALYLCASSLFRLSSYMNTEAFFGQGTRLTVV.

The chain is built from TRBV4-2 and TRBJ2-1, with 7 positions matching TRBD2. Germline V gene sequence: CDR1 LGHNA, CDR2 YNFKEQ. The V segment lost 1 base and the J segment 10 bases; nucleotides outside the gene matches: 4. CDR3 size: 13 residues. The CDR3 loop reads CASSQGLAWEQFF. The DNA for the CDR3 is TGTGCCAGCAGCCAAGGACTAGCATGGGAGCAGTTCTTC.

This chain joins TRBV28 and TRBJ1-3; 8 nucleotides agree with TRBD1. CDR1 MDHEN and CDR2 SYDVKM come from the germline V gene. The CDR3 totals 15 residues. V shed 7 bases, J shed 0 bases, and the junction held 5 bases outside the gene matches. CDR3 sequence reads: CASIETGGSGNTIYF. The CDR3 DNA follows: TGTGCCAGCATCGAAACAGGGGGCTCTGGAAACACCATATATTTT.

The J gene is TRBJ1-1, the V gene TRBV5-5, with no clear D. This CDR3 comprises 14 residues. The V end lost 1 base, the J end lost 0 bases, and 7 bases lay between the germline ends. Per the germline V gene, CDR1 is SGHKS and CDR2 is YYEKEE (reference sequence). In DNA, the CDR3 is TGTGCCAGCAGCTTGCAGCGGATGAACACTGAAGCTTTCTTT. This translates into CASSLQRMNTEAFF. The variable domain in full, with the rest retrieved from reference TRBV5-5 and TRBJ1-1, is DAGVTQSPTHLIKTRGQQVTLRCSPISGHKSVSWYQQVLGQGPQFIFQYYEKEERGRGNFPDRFSARQFPNYSSELNVNALLLGDSALYLCASSLQRMNTEAFFGQGTRLTVV.

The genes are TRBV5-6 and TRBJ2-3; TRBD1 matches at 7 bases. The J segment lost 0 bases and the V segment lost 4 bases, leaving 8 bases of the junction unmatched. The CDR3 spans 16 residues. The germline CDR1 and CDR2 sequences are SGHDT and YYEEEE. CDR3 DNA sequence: TGTGCCAGCAGCCTAACAGGGGAATCTAGCACAGATACGCAGTATTTT. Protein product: CASSLTGESSTDTQYF. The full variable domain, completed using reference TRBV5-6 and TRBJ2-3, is DAGVTQSPTHLIKTRGQQVTLRCSPKSGHDTVSWYQQALGQGPQFIFQYYEEEERQRGNFPDRFSGHQFPNYSSELNVNALLLGDSALYLCASSLTGESSTDTQYFGPGTRLTVL.

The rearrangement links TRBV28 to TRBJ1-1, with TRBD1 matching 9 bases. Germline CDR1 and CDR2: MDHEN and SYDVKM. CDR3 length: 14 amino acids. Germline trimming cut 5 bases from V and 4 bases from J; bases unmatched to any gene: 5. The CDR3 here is CASSPLTGGTEAFF. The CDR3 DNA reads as TGTGCCAGCAGTCCGCTGACAGGGGGCACTGAAGCTTTCTTT. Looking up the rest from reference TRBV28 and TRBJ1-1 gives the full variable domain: DVKVTQSSRYLVKRTGEKVFLECVQDMDHENMFWYRQDPGLGLRLIYFSYDVKMKEKGDIPEGYSVSREKKERFSLILESASTNQTSMYLCASSPLTGGTEAFFGQGTRLTVV.